This TCR beta chain was identified in a study of identical twins. Study-wide points: Compared with unrelated sharing, twin-shared out-of-frame alpha sequences had more low-probability sequences.

TCRdb recomputed calls from the 5' RACE reads with MiXCR, one row per CDR3 protein. This table holds 500,000 to 550,000 distinct CDR3 sequences, approximately 20% found once. Trimming took off 1 base at V and 7 bases at J, with 10 bases between the two ends. The CDR3 extends over 13 amino acids. Per germline, CDR1 MGHRA and CDR2 YSYEKL. Details on this clonotype: Its antigen is still unknown.

This same sample was also taken into another study, of yellow fever vaccine responses in identical twins.

This TCR came from a woman younger than 30 in good health. V usage is TRBV4-1 and J usage is TRBJ2-5; D call uncertain. The sequencing sample was made of CD4+ T cells sorted from blood. This chain's CDR3 is CASSQAGVGTQYF. CDR3 DNA: TGCGCCAGCAGCCAAGCCGGAGTGGGGACCCAGTACTTC.